The rows below give T cell receptor beta chains drawn from one sample of a study of T cell responses to AZD1222 COVID-19 vaccine. Method: immunoSEQ multiplex PCR; TCRdb's copy keeps in-frame clones and lacks some. The sample lists fewer than 200,000 clones; around 88% were seen once. Here the sequenced sample was peripheral blood, taken 28 days after the second AZD1222 dose. These receptors were collected from an adult who received the AZD1222 COVID-19 vaccine. CDR3s include the opening cysteine and the closing phenylalanine or tryptophan. A D gene is named only where the DNA matches it firmly. Not all rows give a size; the values are once, few, many and, for expanded clones, a class.

clone_size,d_call,v_call,j_call,cdr3_nt,cdr3_aa
.,.,TRBV9,TRBJ1-1,TGTGCCAGCAGCCAGGATCTACAAAGGGAAGCTTTCTTT,CASSQDLQREAFF
.,TRBD2,TRBV6-5,TRBJ2-3,TGTGCCAGCAAGATGGGTAGCGGGGGGACAGATACGCAGTATTTT,CASKMGSGGTDTQYF
.,.,TRBV9,TRBJ2-1,TGTGCCAGCAGCGTAGAGGACGGGCCCCACAATGAGCAGTTCTTC,CASSVEDGPHNEQFF
.,.,TRBV19,TRBJ1-6,TGTGCCAGTAGTATTGGTAATTCACCCCTCCACTTT,CASSIGNSPLHF
few,.,TRBV11-3,TRBJ1-1,TGTGCCAGCAGCTTCGGAAGACTCACTGAAGCTTTCTTT,CASSFGRLTEAFF
.,TRBD1,TRBV6-5,TRBJ1-3,TGTGCCAGCAGGACAGGGGACTCTGGAAACACCATATATTTT,CASRTGDSGNTIYF
.,.,TRBV5-4,TRBJ2-2,TGTGCCAGCAGCTCTCAGGGAGCCGGGGAGCTGTTTTTT,CASSSQGAGELFF
once,.,TRBV10-3,TRBJ1-5,TGTGCCACCAAGGAGGGGGGCGGGGACAATCAGCCCCAGCATTTT,CATKEGGGDNQPQHF
.,TRBD1,TRBV2,TRBJ1-2,TGTGCCAGCACGTATGCCGGGACAGGCCAGATCCTGGGCTTC,CASTYAGTGQILGF
few,.,TRBV6-1,TRBJ1-2,TGTGCCAGCAGTGATGGGGGGGCGCAGGGTGGCTACACCTTC,CASSDGGAQGGYTF
.,.,TRBV19,TRBJ1-1,TGTGCCAGTAGTATTAGGGGTTCCACTGAAGCTTTCTTT,CASSIRGSTEAFF
.,.,TRBV11-2,TRBJ2-3,TGTGCCAGCAGCTTAGATTTAGGAACAGATACGCAGTATTTT,CASSLDLGTDTQYF
few,.,TRBV7-9,TRBJ2-3,TGTGCCAGCAGCGTACTCGGCACAGATACGCAGTATTTT,CASSVLGTDTQYF
.,TRBD2,TRBV5-4,TRBJ2-5,TGTGCCAGCAGCCCGGGGGGACTAGCGGGTTTGGAGACCCAGTACTTC,CASSPGGLAGLETQYF
.,.,TRBV6-6,TRBJ1-2,TGTGCCAGCAGCCAGCAGGGTAGTAGAGGCAACTATGGCTACACCTTC,CASSQQGSRGNYGYTF
.,.,TRBV25-1,TRBJ2-7,TGTGCCAGCAGTGATATTAACCCCGGACAGCACGAGCAGTACTTC,CASSDINPGQHEQYF
.,.,TRBV6-1,TRBJ1-5,TGTGCCAGCAAAATAGACCAGGGGTATCAGCCCCAGCATTTT,CASKIDQGYQPQHF
.,.,TRBV30,TRBJ1-1,TGTGCCTGGAGCGGTGTGGGGGGCGGGATACCTGAAGCTTTCTTT,CAWSGVGGGIPEAFF
once,.,TRBV7-3,TRBJ2-6,TGTGCCAGCAGCGGGCAGCTCTCTGGGGCCAACGTCCTGACTTTC,CASSGQLSGANVLTF
.,.,TRBV7-6,TRBJ2-1,TGTGCCAGCAGCCCAGGGGGGGGCCTCTACAATGAGCAGTTCTTC,CASSPGGGLYNEQFF
.,.,TRBV19,TRBJ2-3,TGTGCCAGTAGTGATTTGACAGATACGCAGTATTTT,CASSDLTDTQYF
medium-sized,TRBD1,TRBV6-5,TRBJ2-1,TGTGCCAGCAGTTACACGATGACAGGGCAAAATGAGCAGTTCTTC,CASSYTMTGQNEQFF
.,TRBD1,TRBV25-1,TRBJ1-6,TGTGCCAGCAGTGATTTGGGACAGGGGAATTCACCCCTCCACTTT,CASSDLGQGNSPLHF
.,TRBD2,TRBV19,TRBJ2-1,TGTGCCAGTAGTACTCTAGCGGGACCCTACAATGAGCAGTTCTTC,CASSTLAGPYNEQFF
.,TRBD2,TRBV24-1,TRBJ2-3,TGTGCCACCAGTGGGACTCTAGCGGGGGGCTTCCGGAGCACAGATACGCAGTATTTT,CATSGTLAGGFRSTDTQYF